These T cell receptor beta chains were read from a single sample in a study of blood T cells in healthy people across ages. TCRdb re-analysed the 5' RACE reads in MiXCR, keeping a single row per CDR3 protein. The sample has hundreds of thousands of distinct CDR3 sequences, 21% seen once; the top ten hold roughly 3.6%. The sequencing sample was made of blood. These receptors originate from a man aged 65 to 79 in good health. Each CDR3 is given with its conserved first and last residue. D genes are given only for firm matches. Only some rows state a clone size, as once, few, many or a class for expanded clones.

few	TRBD1	TRBV11-1	TRBJ2-7	15	TGTGCCAGCAGCCCCCAAGAGACAGGGGTCTACGAGCAGTACTTC	CASSPQETGVYEQYF
few	-	TRBV12-3/TRBV12-4	TRBJ2-1	17	TGTGCCAGCAGTGGCGGCAGGGAGAGGGGTTTTATCTATGAGCAGTTCTTC	CASSGGRERGFIYEQFF
few	-	TRBV6-1	TRBJ2-2	15	TGTGCCAGCAGTAAAGAACCAGGGTTCACCGGGGAGCTGTTTTTT	CASSKEPGFTGELFF
-	-	TRBV5-1	TRBJ2-5	14	TGCGCCAGCAGCTTGGTGTCTAAGGGAGAGACCCAGTACTTC	CASSLVSKGETQYF
-	-	TRBV20-1	TRBJ2-3	13	TGCAGTGCTACCGCACTTGCCACAGATACGCAGTATTTT	CSATALATDTQYF
few	TRBD2	TRBV7-3	TRBJ2-2	15	TGTGCCAGCAGCCAGACTAGCGGGAGTTTCGGGGAGCTGTTTTTT	CASSQTSGSFGELFF
few	TRBD2	TRBV20-1	TRBJ2-7	17	TGCAGTGCTAGAGCAGGGCTAGCGGGAGTACGTACCTACGAGCAGTACTTC	CSARAGLAGVRTYEQYF
many	TRBD2	TRBV4-2	TRBJ2-5	16	TGTGCCAGCAGCCAAGAAATAGCGGGGTTACAAGAGACCCAGTACTTC	CASSQEIAGLQETQYF
few	-	TRBV7-6	TRBJ2-6	15	TGCGCCAGCAGCTTAAAGAGCTCTGGGGCCAACGTCCCGACTTTC	CASSLKSSGANVPTF
-	-	TRBV2	TRBJ2-5	12	TGTGCCAGCAGTGAGCACCAAGAGACCCAGTACTTC	CASSEHQETQYF
few	-	TRBV5-1	TRBJ2-2	15	TGCGCCAGCAGCTGGGCTCCCATTGGGACCGGGGAGCTGTTTTTT	CASSWAPIGTGELFF
-	TRBD2	TRBV12-3/TRBV12-4	TRBJ2-7	15	TGTGCCAGCAGTTGGACTAGCGGGAGATTCTACGAGCAGTACTTC	CASSWTSGRFYEQYF
-	TRBD2	TRBV28	TRBJ2-1	16	TGTGCCAGCAGTCCCCTCGAACTAGCGGGAGGACCTAGCAGCTACTTC	CASSPLELAGGPSSYF
-	-	TRBV7-9	TRBJ2-5	14	TGTGCCAGCAGCCCCCAGATGGGTGAGGAGACCCAGTACTTC	CASSPQMGEETQYF
few	TRBD1	TRBV5-1	TRBJ2-5	14	TGCGCCAGCACCCGAGGGACAGGGATGGAGACCCAGTACTTC	CASTRGTGMETQYF
-	TRBD2	TRBV15	TRBJ2-7	15	TGTGCCACCAGCAGAGAAGTAGCGGGGCTTTACGAGCAGTACTTC	CATSREVAGLYEQYF
many	-	TRBV11-2	TRBJ2-5	13	TGTGCCAGCAGCGCTAGCTCATCGGGGACCCAGTACTTC	CASSASSSGTQYF
-	-	TRBV20-1	TRBJ1-5	13	TGCAGTGGTTTAACCGGTGGGAATCAGCCCCAGCATTTT	CSGLTGGNQPQHF
-	-	TRBV20-1	TRBJ2-7	13	TGCAGTGCTAGGGGGCTTACCCTCTACGAGCAGTACTTC	CSARGLTLYEQYF
few	TRBD2	TRBV7-2	TRBJ2-1	15	TGTGCCAGCAGTCAAGGACTAGTTCGCGGCGATGAGCAGTTCTTC	CASSQGLVRGDEQFF
few	-	TRBV27	TRBJ2-5	13	TGTGCCAGCAGTTTACGGTGGCAAGAGACCCAGTACTTC	CASSLRWQETQYF
many	-	TRBV10-3	TRBJ1-1	13	TGTGCCATAGGGGCGGGGATGAACACTGAAGCTTTCTTT	CAIGAGMNTEAFF
many	TRBD1	TRBV10-3	TRBJ1-1	14	TGTGCCATCAGCGCGGACAGGACGAACACTGAAGCTTTCTTT	CAISADRTNTEAFF